This TCR beta chain was obtained from a study of T cell responses to AZD1222 COVID-19 vaccine. The wider study: The analysis combined second doses at about 4 or about 12 weeks.

Here immunoSEQ multiplex PCR was the method, and the copy in TCRdb shows in-frame clones only, minus some. The sample shows about 120,000 clones, roughly nine tenths of them seen only once. This CDR3 contains 13 residues. Germline CDR1 is MDHEN and CDR2 is SYDVKM. With 5 bases removed from V and 8 bases from J, the gap between germline ends came to 10 bases. The sample in question was peripheral blood, obtained on day 0 of AZD1222 vaccination. The chain carries TRBV28 and TRBJ1-6; D may be TRBD1 (5 bases). The origin of this receptor is an adult in good health. CDR3 sequence reads: CASSLLQDSPLHF. The CDR3 DNA follows: TGTGCCAGCAGTCTACTACAGGATTCACCCCTCCACTTT.